A single sample is the source of the 8 T cell receptor beta chains below, sequenced in a study of vaccination and CD4 T cells after COVID-19. Treatment noted: approximately nine-day PBMC culture with coronavirus spike peptide pools or control peptides (ViraFEST assay). With the Oncomine TCR Beta short-read assay, DNA from cultured CD4+ T cells was sequenced. TCRdb processed the PCR reads anew with MiXCR; each CDR3 protein has one entry. The data show more than 9,500 distinct CDR3 sequences, with about 50% seen just once and approximately 20% held by the top ten. Antigen specificity for these receptors is unknown. The sample taken for sequencing was CD4+ T cells from blood, cultured in vitro. The receptors stem from a human donor who had recovered from COVID-19.

V usage is TRBV7-2 and J usage is TRBJ2-1; a possible D gene is TRBD2 (5 bases). The CDR3 extends over 18 amino acids. The germline CDR1 and CDR2 sequences are SGHTA and FQGNSA. With 1 base removed from V and 0 bases from J, the gap between germline ends came to 16 bases. CDR3 sequence: CASSLGFFRRSSYNEQFF. The CDR3 nucleotides are TGTGCCAGCAGCTTAGGTTTTTTTCGGAGGAGCTCCTACAATGAGCAGTTCTTC.

This clonotype was counted a few times. V is TRBV28 and J is TRBJ1-1, with D hard to call. The CDR3 runs 15 residues. Germline V gives CDR1 MDHEN, CDR2 SYDVKM. V lost 4 bases and J lost 0, with 12 bases in between. The CDR3 loop reads CASSSPRTVNTEAFF. In nucleotides, the CDR3 is TGTGCCAGCAGTTCACCGAGGACGGTGAACACTGAAGCTTTCTTT.

The chain employs TRBV2 and TRBJ2-5, with D hard to call. Trimming removed 4 bases from V and 6 bases from J, with 6 bases in between. Germline V gene lookup returns CDR1 SNHLY and CDR2 FYNNEI. The CDR3 spans 11 residues. The CDR3 coding sequence is TGTGCCAGCAGTGCGGGCCAGACCCAGTACTTC. Translating it yields CASSAGQTQYF. The whole variable domain, remainder taken from reference TRBV2 and TRBJ2-5, is EPEVTQTPSHQVTQMGQEVILRCVPISNHLYFYWYRQILGQKVEFLVSFYNNEISEKSEIFDDQFSVERPDGSNFTLKIRSTKLEDSAMYFCASSAGQTQYFGPGTRLLVL.

The chain is built from TRBV7-3 and TRBJ2-5, with 7 bases fitting TRBD1. The CDR3 contains 16 residues. The germline V gene encodes CDR1 SGHTA and CDR2 FQGTGA. The junction had 13 bases not matched to a gene; V was cut back by 5 bases and J by 4 bases. CDR3 sequence: CASSETGQLLGETQYF. The CDR3 DNA reads as TGTGCCAGCAGCGAAACGGGACAGCTCCTTGGAGAGACCCAGTACTTC.

A few counts support this clonotype. The chain employs TRBV7-2 and TRBJ1-1; D is unresolved. The germline V gene encodes CDR1 SGHTA and CDR2 FQGNSA. The length of the CDR3 is 16 residues. Trimming pared 4 bases from V and 0 bases from J, leaving 15 bases between. CDR3 sequence (DNA): TGTGCCAGCAGCTCCCGCGCACGGCAGATGAACACTGAAGCTTTCTTT. Protein product: CASSSRARQMNTEAFF.

Here the CDR3 reads CASSQRQGRNTEAFF. The CDR3 nucleotides read TGTGCCAGCAGTCAAAGACAGGGAAGGAACACTGAAGCTTTCTTT. The chain recombines TRBV6-1 with TRBJ1-1, with TRBD1 matching over 7 bases. From germline, CDR1 is MNHNS and CDR2 SASEGT. V lost 5 bases, J lost 1 base, and 7 bases stayed unmatched. CDR3 length equals 15 residues.

V gene TRBV20-1 combines with J gene TRBJ2-5; the D gene could be TRBD1 or TRBD2 (5 bases each). The CDR3 consists of 15 residues. Germline V lookup: CDR1 DFQATT, CDR2 SNEGSKA (reference sequence). Trimming cost V 1 base and J 1 base, with 13 bases left between them. The CDR3: CSARGQMRGQETQYF. The CDR3 nucleotides read TGCAGTGCTAGAGGACAGATGAGGGGCCAAGAGACCCAGTACTTC.

The chain employs TRBV5-4 and TRBJ1-1; 12 nucleotides align to TRBD1. Germline V gives CDR1 SGHNT, CDR2 YYREEE (reference sequence). Trimming took 5 bases from V and 5 from J; bases not matched to a gene: 10. The CDR3 runs 16 residues. The CDR3 protein is CASRGPGQGARTEAFF. The CDR3 DNA reads as TGTGCCAGCAGAGGGCCGGGACAGGGGGCGCGGACTGAAGCTTTCTTT.